These 18 T cell receptor beta chains were sequenced from one sample in a study of blood T cell repertoires in COVID-19. Here immunoSEQ multiplex PCR was the method, and the copy in TCRdb shows in-frame clones only, minus some. The repertoire holds roughly 340,000 clones, with roughly 90% as singletons. The sample comprised peripheral blood. The receptors derive from a woman in her 30s with COVID-19, enrolled during active disease.

This clone occurred once. An end of the junction does not agree with germline; a read error may underlie this. V usage is TRBV10-2 and J usage is TRBJ1-1, with D perhaps matching TRBD1 (6 bases). The CDR3 contains 15 residues. Germline lookup yields CDR1 WSHSY and CDR2 SAAADI. The CDR3 region is CASREYRVPNTEAFF. The CDR3 bases are TGCGCCAGCAGGGAGTACAGGGTCCCGAACACTGAAGCTTTCTTT.

This clone was counted a single time. The chain combines TRBV4-3 with TRBJ2-4, with D tentatively TRBD2 (6 bases). The CDR3 has 17 residues. In germline, CDR1 is LGHNA, CDR2 YSLEER. V gave up 3 bases and J gave up 2 bases, with 17 bases separating them. DNA for the CDR3: TGCGCCAGCAGCCATTCCGGCGGGACTGCTACCAAAAACATTCAGTACTTC. Residues: CASSHSGGTATKNIQYF.

The chain has TRBV5-6 and TRBJ2-7; a weak D match, TRBD1 (5 bases). The CDR3 covers 14 residues. CDR1 is SGHDT and CDR2 is YYEEEE in the germline V gene. The V end was cut by 5 bases, the J end by 5 bases, with 17 bases between. The CDR3 protein is CASSYVQGPHEQYV. CDR3 bases: TGTGCCAGCAGTTATGTTCAGGGTCCCCACGAGCAGTACGTC.

The chain joins TRBV7-2 to TRBJ1-2, with a possible D match to TRBD1 (5 bases). The germline V gene has CDR1 SGHTA and CDR2 FQGNSA. With 5 bases removed from V and 6 bases from J, the gap between germline ends came to 19 bases. CDR3 length equals 15 residues. The DNA of the CDR3 is TGTGCCAGCAGCCCCGTCCCGTGGGGCTCAGATGGCTACACCTTC. This gives the protein CASSPVPWGSDGYTF.

The chain recombines TRBV28 with TRBJ2-1; 11 bases are shared with TRBD2. CDR1 is MDHEN, CDR2 SYDVKM, per germline. V lost 7 bases to trimming and J lost 4 bases; unmatched junction nucleotides: 9. This CDR3 has 16 residues. The chain's CDR3 is CASIDLAGGQYNEQFF. CDR3 sequence (DNA): TGTGCCAGCATAGATCTAGCGGGGGGACAATACAATGAGCAGTTCTTC.

The table lists this clone with a count of one. The CDR3 DNA is TGTGCCAACCCTATAGCGGGGGGGCGTGACGAGCAGTACTTC. Translation: CANPIAGGRDEQYF. The genes are TRBV21-1 and TRBJ2-7; TRBD2, the D gene given by the table, was not confirmed from the DNA. TRBV21-1 is classified as a pseudogene. CDR3 size: 14 residues.

As concerns this clone: This specimen includes other DNA sequences encoding the same CDR3. The chain combines TRBV29-1 with TRBJ1-2, with 8 bases identical to TRBD1. The CDR3 has 11 amino acids. V shed 7 bases and J 2 bases; nucleotides not matched to a gene: 0. CDR1 and CDR2 from the germline V gene are SQVTM and ANQGSEA. CDR3: CSGQGNYGYTF. The CDR3 coding sequence is TGCAGCGGACAGGGGAACTATGGCTACACCTTC.

V is TRBV12-3 or TRBV12-4 and J is TRBJ1-2; D uncertain. The CDR3 runs to 13 residues. Trimming removed 3 bases at V and 8 bases at J, with 13 bases between. CDR3 sequence (DNA): TGTGCCAGCAGTTTGACGAGGGCACGAGGCTACACCTTC. Residues: CASSLTRARGYTF.

The rearrangement links TRBV6-5 to TRBJ1-2; D uncertain. This CDR3 region has 14 residues. CDR1 is MNHEY, CDR2 SVGAGI, per germline. V lost 0 bases and J 4 bases, leaving 9 bases between the germline ends. CDR3 DNA sequence: TGTGCCAGCAGTTACTCTAGATCCCTCTATGGCTACACCTTC. Translating it yields CASSYSRSLYGYTF.

The chain recombines TRBV12-3 or TRBV12-4 with TRBJ1-1; D is unclear. The length of the CDR3 is 9 residues. The germline V and J ends were trimmed by 8 bases and 8 bases, with 6 bases remaining between them. The CDR3 DNA follows: TGTGCCAGCGGCAGAGAAGCTTTCTTT. Protein: CASGREAFF.

This clone was observed a few times. This chain uses TRBV5-1 with TRBJ2-7; 13 bases match TRBD2. The CDR3 sequence is 18 residues long. The ends lost 4 bases at V and 3 bases at J; junction bases unmatched: 13. Per germline, CDR1 SGHRS and CDR2 YFSETQ. The CDR3 loop reads CASSPGTGGTSGDYEQYF. The CDR3 DNA sequence: TGCGCCAGCAGCCCCGGGACAGGGGGGACTAGCGGGGACTACGAGCAGTACTTC. The entire variable domain, with the rest obtained from reference TRBV5-1 and TRBJ2-7, is as follows: KAGVTQTPRYLIKTRGQQVTLSCSPISGHRSVSWYQQTPGQGLQFLFEYFSETQRNKGNFPGRFSGRQFSNSRSEMNVSTLELGDSALYLCASSPGTGGTSGDYEQYFGPGTRLTVT.

The genes are TRBV18 and TRBJ2-2, with 16 bases matching TRBD2. V dropped 6 bases and J dropped 2; count of bases not matched to a gene: 12. This CDR3 is built from 20 residues. Germline-derived CDR1 and CDR2 are KGHSH and LQKENI. The CDR3 region is CASSTTSGTSGGANTGELFF. The CDR3 DNA reads as TGTGCCAGCTCCACCACCTCCGGGACTAGCGGGGGGGCCAACACCGGGGAGCTGTTTTTT.

The V and J genes are TRBV7-9 and TRBJ2-7; TRBD1 is a possible D gene (6 bases). The CDR3 is 12 residues long. The V gene's germline CDR1 is SEHNR and CDR2 FQNEAQ (reference sequence). V lost 2 bases and J 11 bases, leaving 13 bases between the germline ends. The CDR3 loop is CASSLQGSMEYV. The DNA for the CDR3 is TGTGCCAGCAGCTTACAGGGGTCGATGGAGTACGTC.

V is TRBV6-5 and J is TRBJ1-6, with D possibly TRBD1 on 6 matching bases. Germline assignment: CDR1 MNHEY and CDR2 SVGAGI. CDR3 length: 14 residues. Deletions cut 6 bases from V and 7 bases from J, with 13 bases between. The CDR3 loop reads CASRGTGLNSPLHF. The CDR3 nucleotides read TGTGCCAGCAGGGGTACAGGGCTCAATTCACCCCTCCACTTT.

V and J are TRBV6-1 and TRBJ2-5; 7 bases map to TRBD1. Germline values: CDR1 MNHNS, CDR2 SASEGT. CDR3 size: 16 residues. J gave up 2 bases and V 4 bases, and 10 bases lay outside the gene matches. The CDR3 DNA sequence: TGTGCCAGCAGTGTCTCCCGTGGGACAGCACAAGAGACCCAGTACTTC. Protein product: CASSVSRGTAQETQYF.

In this sample, this clone turned up once. The V call is TRBV23-1, the J call TRBJ1-5; TRBD1 might be the D (6 bases). TRBV23-1 is placed among ORFs of uncertain function. V was shortened by 0 bases and J by 0 bases, with 15 bases between the two germline ends. The CDR3 covers 18 residues. The CDR3 DNA reads as TGCGCCAGCAGTCAATCCGACAGGTTCTACTATAGCAATCAGCCCCAGCATTTT. This encodes CASSQSDRFYYSNQPQHF.

The chain is built from TRBV5-5 and TRBJ2-7; D unresolved. Trimming shortened V by 0 bases and J by 0 bases, and 10 bases separated the two germline ends. CDR3 length: 15 amino acids. The germline V gene encodes CDR1 SGHKS and CDR2 YYEKEE (reference sequence). CDR3 amino acids: CASSLGALSSYEQYV. Written as DNA, the CDR3 is TGTGCCAGCAGCTTGGGAGCTTTGAGCTCCTACGAGCAGTACGTC.

The V and J genes are TRBV3-1 (or the pseudogene TRBV3-2) and TRBJ1-1, with D uncertain. Germline-derived CDR1 and CDR2 are LGHDT and YNNKEL (reference sequence). Trimming stripped 1 base from V and 0 bases from J, with 6 bases between. CDR3 length: 14 amino acids. The DNA of the CDR3 is TGTGCCAGCAGCCAAGGCGGCTTGAACACTGAAGCTTTCTTT. It yields the protein CASSQGGLNTEAFF.